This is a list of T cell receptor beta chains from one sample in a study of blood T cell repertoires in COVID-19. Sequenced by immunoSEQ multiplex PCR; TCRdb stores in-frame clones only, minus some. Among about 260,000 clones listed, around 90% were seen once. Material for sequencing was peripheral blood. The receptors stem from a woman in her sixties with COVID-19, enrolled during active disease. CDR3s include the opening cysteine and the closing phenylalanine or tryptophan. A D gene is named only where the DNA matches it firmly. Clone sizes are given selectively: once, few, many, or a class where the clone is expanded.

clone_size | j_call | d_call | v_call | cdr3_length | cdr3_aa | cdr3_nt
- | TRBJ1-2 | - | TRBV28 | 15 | CASSFPQGGNYGYTF | TGTGCCAGCAGTTTTCCCCAGGGAGGTAACTATGGCTACACCTTC
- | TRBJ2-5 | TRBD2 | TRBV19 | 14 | CASSPSGGGETQYF | TGTGCCAGTAGCCCTAGCGGTGGGGGAGAGACCCAGTACTTC
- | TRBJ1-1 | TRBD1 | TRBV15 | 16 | CATSRATGLLNTEAFF | TGTGCCACCAGCAGAGCGACAGGGCTTCTGAACACTGAAGCTTTCTTT
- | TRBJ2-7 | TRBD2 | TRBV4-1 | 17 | CASSQDTSGRPSYEQYF | TGCGCCAGCAGCCAAGATACTAGCGGTCGACCCTCCTACGAGCAGTACTTC
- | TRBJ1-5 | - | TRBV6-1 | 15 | CASSEITQGYQPQHF | TGTGCCAGCAGTGAAATAACCCAGGGGTATCAGCCCCAGCATTTT
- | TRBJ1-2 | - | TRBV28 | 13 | CASSLGQGYGYTF | TGTGCCAGCAGTTTAGGCCAGGGCTATGGCTACACCTTC
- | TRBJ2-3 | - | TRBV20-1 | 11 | CSATWLDTQYF | TGCAGTGCTACGTGGCTGGATACGCAGTATTTT
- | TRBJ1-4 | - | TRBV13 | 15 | CASSQAAGTNEKLFF | TGTGCCAGCAGCCAAGCTGCGGGAACTAATGAAAAACTGTTTTTT
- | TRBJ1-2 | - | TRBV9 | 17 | CASSVAPNRASNYGYTF | TGTGCCAGCAGCGTAGCCCCAAACAGGGCAAGTAACTATGGCTACACCTTC
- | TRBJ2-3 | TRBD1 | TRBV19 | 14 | CASSPNRGTDTQYF | TGTGCCAGTAGTCCCAACAGGGGAACAGATACGCAGTATTTT
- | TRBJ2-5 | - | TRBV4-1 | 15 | CASSHDPEGYETQYF | TGCGCCAGCAGCCACGACCCGGAGGGATACGAGACCCAGTACTTC
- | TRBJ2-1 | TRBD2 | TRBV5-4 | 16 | CASSRSTSGTYNEQFF | TGTGCCAGCAGCAGGTCGACTAGCGGTACCTACAATGAGCAGTTCTTC
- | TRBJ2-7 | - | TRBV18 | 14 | CASSPRGGRYEQYF | TGTGCCAGCTCACCACGCGGGGGCCGGTACGAGCAGTACTTC
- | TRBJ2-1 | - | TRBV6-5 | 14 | CASSLSGPLGEQFF | TGTGCCAGCAGCCTGTCGGGTCCTCTGGGTGAGCAGTTCTTC
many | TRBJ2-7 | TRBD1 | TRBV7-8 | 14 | CASSLGTAAYEQYF | TGTGCCAGCAGCTTGGGGACAGCAGCCTACGAGCAGTACTTC
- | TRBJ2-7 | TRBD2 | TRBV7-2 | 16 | CASSLEGTSGSYEQYF | TGTGCCAGCAGCTTAGAGGGGACTAGCGGTTCCTACGAGCAGTACTTC
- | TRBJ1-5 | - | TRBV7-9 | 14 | CASSLARGDQPQHF | TGTGCCAGCAGCTTAGCAAGGGGTGACCAGCCCCAGCATTTT
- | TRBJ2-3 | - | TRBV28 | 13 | CASILAGTDTQYF | TGTGCCAGCATCTTGGCAGGGACAGATACGCAGTATTTT
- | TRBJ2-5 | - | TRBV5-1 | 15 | CASIADGGSQETQYF | TGCGCCAGCATAGCCGATGGCGGGTCCCAAGAGACCCAGTACTTC
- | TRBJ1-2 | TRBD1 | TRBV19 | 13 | CASSSQGAASYTF | TGTGCCAGTAGTAGCCAGGGGGCCGCGAGCTACACCTTC
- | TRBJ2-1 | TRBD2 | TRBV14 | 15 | CASSRTSGTYNEQFF | TGTGCCAGCAGCCGGACTAGCGGGACGTACAATGAGCAGTTCTTC
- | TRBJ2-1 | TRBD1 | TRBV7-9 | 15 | CASSLTGARYNEQFF | TGTGCCAGCAGCCTGACAGGGGCCCGCTACAATGAGCAGTTCTTC